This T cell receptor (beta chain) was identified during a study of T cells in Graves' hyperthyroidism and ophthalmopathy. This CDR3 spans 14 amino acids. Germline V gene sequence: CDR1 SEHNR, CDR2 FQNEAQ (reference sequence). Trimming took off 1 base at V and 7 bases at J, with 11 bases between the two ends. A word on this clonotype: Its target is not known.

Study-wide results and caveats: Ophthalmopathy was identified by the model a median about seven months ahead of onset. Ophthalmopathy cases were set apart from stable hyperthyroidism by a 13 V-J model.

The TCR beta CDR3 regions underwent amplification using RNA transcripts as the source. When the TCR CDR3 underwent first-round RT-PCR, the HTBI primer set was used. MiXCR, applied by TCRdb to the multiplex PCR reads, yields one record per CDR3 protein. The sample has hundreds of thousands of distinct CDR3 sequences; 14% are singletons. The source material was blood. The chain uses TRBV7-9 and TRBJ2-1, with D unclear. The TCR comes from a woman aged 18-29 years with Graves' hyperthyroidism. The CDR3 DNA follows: TGTGCCAGCAGCTTAGGAGGCCCTGGGAATGAGCAGTTCTTC. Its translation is CASSLGGPGNEQFF. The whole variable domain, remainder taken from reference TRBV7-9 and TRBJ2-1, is DTGVSQNPRHKITKRGQNVTFRCDPISEHNRLYWYRQTLGQGPEFLTYFQNEAQLEKSRLLSDRFSAERPKGSFSTLEIQRTEQGDSAMYLCASSLGGPGNEQFFGPGTRLTVL.